This T cell receptor (beta chain) was recovered during a study of blood T cell repertoires in COVID-19 (dated by TCRdb to 2018 to 2020). Regarding the research as a whole: Samples from collaborators originated in the United States, Italy and Spain and spanned both the acute and convalescent phases of COVID-19. The material from the prospective study consisted of cDNA or gDNA derived from T cells, B-cell-depleted T cells, or PBMCs. Subjects who had been exposed to COVID-19, were actively infected with it, or had recovered from it provided the deeply sampled blood TCRbeta repertoires that made up the dataset. The repertoires were released in a freely available public database meant as a resource for research on the immune response to SARS-CoV-2. The samples were drawn from two sources: the first 160 participants of the ongoing ImmuneRACE study, and 1,254 subjects contributed by 6 global collaborators. Nearly every sample came with metadata listing a de-identified subject ID, COVID-19 status, age in years and sex. HLA class I and class II types, where available, came from metadata supplied by the sample provider rather than from assay-based typing. What the work shows at the level of the full study, not this receptor alone: The quantity of clinical and demographic metadata differed by source and by participant and was supplied without curation.

The immunoSEQ Assay, a bias-controlled multiplex PCR, was used to amplify TCRbeta CDR3 regions from genomic DNA. The authors processed their data as follows. The number of nucleated cells in each sample was estimated from the amplification of reference gene primers within the assay. To quantify the absolute abundance of each unique TCRbeta CDR3 rearrangement, sequence reads were collapsed and filtered. Productive Simpson clonality was computed per sample as the square root of Simpson's diversity index over productive rearrangements. Here the immuneACCESS table is served through TCRdb, limited to in-frame sequences with V and J called. Missing clones are a known gap in these copies; in checked studies unresolved V genes cover under half, and the rest lacks a known reason. V, J and clone size are taken as reported in that table, and D and trimming were inferred from the DNA itself. The sample table lists under 200,000 clones, 75% to 90% of them with a count of one. Jointly, the top ten make up roughly 3.4% of the sample.

Participants in the prospective study were aged 18 to 89 years, lived in 20 to 25 United States geographic areas, and enrolled through a virtual design. To assign participants to cohorts, the prospective study relied on clinical history that participants themselves reported in a screening survey and a study questionnaire. Recovered participants in ImmuneRACE Cohort 3 were defined by two consecutive negative NP/OP PCR tests, clearance by a healthcare professional, or resolution of symptoms. In the prospective study, mobile phlebotomists collected whole blood, serum and a nasopharyngeal or oropharyngeal swab from each participant. Participants in the prospective study had the option to provide additional blood draws and questionnaires over an approximately 2-month period. Blood samples from the prospective study were shipped frozen or at room temperature prior to DNA extraction. V is reduced by 5 bases and J by 1 base, leaving a spacing of 18 bases between them. The CDR1 and CDR2 encoded by the germline V gene (reference sequence) are MNHEY and SMNVEV. The CDR3 contains 16 residues, cysteine and phenylalanine counted. Of all the DNA, just the CDR3 is kept, 48 bases in frame from base 1.

Details on this clone: Which antigen it targets is not known. No clone much larger than this one lies a single base away; base qualities are absent.

Sequencing was done on a sample of PBMCs or T cells enriched from blood (not recorded which). This receptor was taken from a woman between 55 and 75 years old who had recovered from COVID-19. This chain is built from TRBV27 and TRBJ2-7, and the D gene may be TRBD2, 6 bases matching. CDR3 sequence: CASSPRGNDPSYEQYF. The base sequence is TGTGCCAGCAGTCCTCGGGGGAACGACCCATCCTACGAGCAGTACTTC.